This T cell receptor (beta chain) derives from a study of cytomegalovirus exposure and HLA in healthy donors (dated by TCRdb to the late 2010s). Describing the broader study: An earlier analysis of approximately 640 of the donors reported approximately 270 Gb of sequence data and approximately 110 million unique TCR beta sequences from approximately 180 million T cells. Roughly 300 gigabases of sequencing data and tens of millions of unique TCR sequences made up an early release that covered several hundred HLA-typed donors. Among the approximately 430 genotyped donors, more than 70% belonged to the genetic ancestry cluster associated with self-reported Caucasian donors. The study aimed to test whether cataloging public T cell receptors could reveal signatures of past pathogen exposure. The study used immunosequencing to profile the T cell repertoires of several hundred subjects and linked those repertoires to cytomegalovirus serostatus. In addition to the first cohort of hundreds of subjects, a separate validation cohort of 120 different subjects was used. The study combined high-throughput TCR immunosequencing, statistical association of individual TCRs with disease status, and machine learning to predict cytomegalovirus infection status. A later analysis re-analyzed previously published TCR beta repertoires from approximately 700 donors and added high-resolution HLA genotyping to study TCR occurrence patterns. The later analysis used no new phenotypic data to find candidate immune exposures, relying instead on TCR beta sequences and their occurrence across donors. In an earlier analysis of over 550 of the donors, high-throughput TCR beta sequencing was used to judge whether each TCR beta V gene segment behaved as functional or pseudogenic. Donor age, sex, ethnicity and CMV serostatus were collected together with the repertoire data. A later genetic analysis took genome-wide SNP genotypes for about 55% of the 666 donors and used that subset as a discovery cohort. All discovery cohort repertoires had been generated using a single sequencing platform. Class I and class II HLA loci were covered by the typing at four-digit resolution. The number of typed donors differed by locus: roughly 620-630 for A, B, C, DRB1 and DQB1; some 500 for DQA1; some 590 for DPA1; and about 450 for DPB1. Five DR-DQ haplotypes were handled as single units for association and clustering, since linkage in the cohort was strong. Among 350 to 400 genotyped donors of the cohort, an average of roughly 240,000 unique TCR beta nucleotide sequences were sequenced per donor, around a sixth of them non-productive. General conclusions and limits of the study: In a later analysis, TCR association rates were found to vary across HLA loci, with the most associated TCRs seen for DRB1 alleles and the fewest for HLA-C alleles. In vitro tests confirmed that a few of the cytomegalovirus-associated TCR beta chains recognize cytomegalovirus antigens. In an earlier analysis of about 550 of the donors, most TCR beta V segments were observed in productive rearrangements about 90% or about 30% of the time, broadly matching IMGT annotations. Linkage disequilibrium might explain the correlated functional status among segregating V segments, but an unknown experimental factor could not be ruled out. A later analysis reported that several top co-occurrence clusters appeared linked to parvovirus B19, influenza, CMV and Epstein-Barr virus. Strong co-occurrence of HLA alleles, especially DR and DQ, made assigning TCR associations to individual alleles difficult. HLA typing was unavailable for some donors at each locus, so association tests used only the typed subset. Sequencing depth was assumed to be roughly uniform across donors in the presence/absence analyses, though that assumption may not hold. At a false discovery rate of 0.05, a later analysis linked some 18,000 TCR beta sequences to specific HLA alleles. According to a later analysis, most CMV-associated TCR beta chains appeared to be HLA-restricted, and the HLA associations seemed to be driven largely by CMV exposure. A further reported finding was that TCR beta sequences accurately predicted the HLA-A and HLA-B alleles for most subjects in the first cohort. Because counts were too low, roughly 16 rarely observed V segments, including chromosome 9 orphons, were excluded from the earlier analysis of some 540 of the donors. Compared with equally common non-associated chains, HLA-associated TCR beta chains in a later analysis were more clonally expanded and had lower generation probabilities. The classifier was reported to diagnose cytomegalovirus status with high specificity and sensitivity in both the original and validation cohorts. In this cohort, only TCR beta chains were sequenced, and detectable features were limited by the absence of alpha or paired-chain data. For the cohort, immune exposure information was limited to CMV serostatus. In a later genetic analysis, fewer N-insertions in productive TCRs were reported among donors in an Asian-associated ancestry cluster than the approximately 670-donor mean. Most TCR sequences were seen in very few donors, while some public TCRs were found in many individuals. In a later genetic analysis, a missense DCLRE1C variant was associated with V-gene and J-gene trimming of TCR beta chains, and the association was replicated in an independent cohort. A cluster of highly shared sequence variants was judged likely to be a technical artifact of the sequencing pipeline. According to the authors, the approach could potentially be generalized to other disease states and immunological phenotypes. A total of 164 TCR beta chains were listed by the study as associated with cytomegalovirus. The 87-base-pair reads could not distinguish some IMGT-functional V segments, including TRBV6-2 and TRBV6-3, so those segments were excluded.

Receptor amplification or capture employed the immunoSEQ multiplex PCR assay. The multiplex PCR relied on a mix of 60 forward primers for TCR Vbeta segments and 13 reverse primers for TCR Jbeta segments. A multiplex PCR assay on genomic DNA amplified the CDR3 region of rearranged TCR beta genes. The amplified TCR beta libraries were sequenced on the Illumina HiSeq System as 87-base-pair reads. The authors' analysis ran thus. In a later analysis, approximately 74 million unique TCR beta chains were counted across the 500 to 850 repertoires, and roughly 11 million of these chains were shared by at least two donors. Raw reads were error-corrected and collapsed into unique sequences with a nearest-neighbor algorithm that merged closely related sequences to remove PCR and sequencing errors. To assign V, D and J gene segments, CDR3 sequences were aligned to IMGT reference sequences. Each retained sequence needed at least a six-nucleotide match to both a V gene segment and a J gene segment. Rearrangements were called productive when the CDR3 lacked stop codons and stayed in frame with V and J; all others were non-productive. CDR3 was defined by IMGT convention, running from the second conserved V-encoded cysteine to the conserved J-encoded phenylalanine. In an earlier analysis of just under 600 of the donors, sequences lacking an unambiguous match to a single V gene segment were excluded. In an earlier analysis of a few hundred of the donors, V segments were called functional above 56.7% productive rearrangements and were called segregating when the between-donor standard deviation exceeded 5%. A statistical classification framework was built to diagnose cytomegalovirus status from the catalog of TCR beta chain sequences. A later analysis assigned V and J genes by comparing TCR nucleotide sequences with IMGT/GENE-DB human TR gene sequences. A later analysis assigned CDR3 sequences and most-parsimonious VDJ recombination scenarios with the TCRdist pipeline. A later analysis defined each TCR beta chain by its CDR3 amino acid sequence plus V-gene family, and excluded reads lacking a unique V-gene family. As a way to deal with suspected cross-contamination and a sequencing artifact, a later analysis dropped 450 to 600 nucleotide sequences that were highly shared and had low generation probability. In a later analysis, a clonal expansion index for each public chain was calculated from normalized within-repertoire ranks of inferred template counts. In a later analysis, generation probabilities were computed with a VDJ recombination model fitted to out-of-frame rearrangements, and the resulting probabilities were checked against IGoR. A later analysis scored TCR-TCR, TCR-HLA and TCR-CMV co-occurrence with hypergeometric tests, applying a repertoire-size bias correction to TCR pairs. False discovery rates were estimated in a later analysis by permuting HLA or CMV assignments 20 times. A later analysis grouped co-occurring TCRs with DBSCAN, adding TCRdist sequence similarity when clustering within HLA-allele-positive subsets. Co-occurrence clustering excluded repertoires with fewer than 30,000 or more than 120,000 public chains, plus five with anomalous nucleotide sharing. As stored in TCRdb, this immuneACCESS dataset retains in-frame rearrangements with V and J assigned. A fraction of the clones does not appear; measured against another copy, unresolved V genes explain less than half of the discrepancy, and the remainder lacks a known reason. From that table come the V and J calls and clone size; the DNA was used to work out D and trimming. This sample's table contains under 250,000 clones. About 1% of the sample comes from the top ten.

Comments on this clone: Its binding antigen is unknown.

The cohort consisted of fewer than 700 healthy bone marrow donors. At the time of sampling, every cohort member was nominally healthy, though immune exposures that went unrecorded were likely present. The donor tested CMV seropositive, placing the donor among the 250 to 350 seropositive members of the cohort. Every donor gave a peripheral blood sample, and the peripheral blood mononuclear cells from that sample were used for TCR beta sequencing. The Qiagen DNeasy Blood Extraction Kit was used to extract genomic DNA from the blood cell samples. The CDR3 runs 16 amino acids, cysteine and phenylalanine included. Just CDR3 DNA is preserved here, 48 bases in frame from base 1. The germline V gene specifies SGHAT as CDR1 and FQNNGV as CDR2. V and J are truncated by 6 bases and 1 base respectively, leaving an intervening sequence of 15 bases.

The receptor's source is a girl aged 2 to 10 in good health and CMV-seropositive. This chain is built from TRBV11-2 and TRBJ2-2; a tentative D call is TRBD1 (6 bases match). Specimen: PBMCs. Here is the DNA: TGTGCCAGCAGGGATACCCAGGGGTGGAACACCGGGGAGCTGTTTTTT. It translates to CASRDTQGWNTGELFF. Extended through the reference TRBV11-2 and TRBJ2-2 proteins, this CDR3 yields the full variable domain: EAGVAQSPRYKIIEKRQSVAFWCNPISGHATLYWYQQILGQGPKLLIQFQNNGVVDDSQLPKDRFSAERLKGVDSTLKIQPAKLEDSAVYLCASRDTQGWNTGELFFGEGSRLTVL.